This TCR beta chain appears in the sequencing data of a study of T cell changes during pregnancy in multiple sclerosis (dated by TCRdb to the late 2010s). Looking at the study overall: The study examined how the T cell repertoire changed over the course of pregnancy in women with multiple sclerosis.

Libraries were built with the immunoSEQ multiplex PCR assay. What TCRdb holds here is the immuneACCESS table cut down to in-frame rearrangements. Part of the clones is not present; checked against another copy, under half of the missing clones reflect an unresolved V gene, and the others are unexplained. The sample has 70,000 to 90,000 clones on record, about 89% of them singletons. Roughly 4% of the sample lies in the top ten. Details on this clone: It lacks a known antigen. No base-level quality is on record; no much larger clone is a single base apart.

At the junction V is shortened by 4 bases and J by 4 bases; bases outside the gene matches: 14. Reading from cysteine to phenylalanine, the CDR3 counts 19 amino acids. Left in the record is the CDR3 DNA by itself, 57 bases read in frame from the first base. The germline V gene specifies MGHRA as CDR1 and YSYEKL as CDR2. Recombination linked TRBV4-1 to TRBJ2-3; the central 13 bases match TRBD2. Source: PBMCs, taken in the first trimester of pregnancy. The origin of this receptor is a female donor in good health, serving as a control in a pregnancy study. Some clones in this sample may be carry-over from other donors' samples. The DNA sequence is as follows: TGCGCCAGCAGCCCACGAACCACTAGCGGGGGGGCCGCGGCAGATACGCAGTATTTT. This translates into CASSPRTTSGGAAADTQYF.